This TCR beta chain was recovered during a study of blood T cell repertoires in COVID-19. Study-level information: Researchers got acute and convalescent COVID-19 samples from the United States, Italy and Spain.

Participants were aged roughly 18 to 89 years from about 25 US areas. Grouping used clinical history reported by participants in a survey and questionnaire. Germline CDR1 SGHDT, CDR2 YYEEEE. Trimming cost V 4 bases and J 1 base, with 17 bases left between them. The CDR3 sequence is 16 residues long. Per the original data handling: Nucleated cell number was recorded as an estimate derived from reference gene primer amplification. The data were produced by immunoSEQ multiplex PCR, yet TCRdb's version contains in-frame clones alone and is incomplete. V, J and clone size are those of that table, while D and trimming were read from the DNA. The sample contains roughly 180,000 clones, over 70% of which appear only once.

V gene TRBV5-6 combines with J gene TRBJ1-2, with D possibly matching TRBD1 (6 bases). The sample taken for sequencing was PBMCs or T cells enriched from blood (not recorded which). The sequence was collected from a woman aged 35 to 49 with acute COVID-19. This CDR3 is CASSQEPGHDNYGYTF. DNA for the CDR3: TGTGCCAGCAGCCAAGAACCGGGACACGATAACTATGGCTACACCTTC.